One sample yielded the 6 T cell receptor beta chains listed below, sequenced in a study of T-cell memory formation after mild COVID-19. In TCRdb, the 5' RACE reads were re-called with MiXCR into one record per CDR3 protein. The sample lists about 410,000 distinct CDR3 sequences, roughly 18% seen once, with around a fifth in the top ten. Input material: PBMCs or a T cell subset sorted from them (not recorded which). The receptors were gathered from a man aged 18 to 35 who had mild COVID-19 (a few samples of this study predate the infection). Cell type and time point are not known.

J is TRBJ2-1 and V is TRBV9; D gene unclear. The CDR3 is 13 residues long. V was cut by 0 bases and J by 9 bases, with 10 bases left in between. The germline gives CDR1 SGDLS, CDR2 YYNGEE. The CDR3 here is CASSVAMAAEQFF. The CDR3 nucleotides read TGTGCCAGCAGCGTAGCTATGGCGGCTGAGCAGTTCTTC. Full variable domain (outside the CDR3, taken from reference TRBV9 and TRBJ2-1): DSGVTQTPKHLITATGQRVTLRCSPRSGDLSVYWYQQSLDQGLQFLIQYYNGEERAKGNILERFSAQQFPDLHSELNLSSLELGDSALYFCASSVAMAAEQFFGPGTRLTVL.

The rearrangement links TRBV6-5 to TRBJ1-1; TRBD1 aligns across 8 bases. Trimming took 7 bases from V and 8 from J; bases not matched to a gene: 3. CDR1 MNHEY and CDR2 SVGAGI come from the germline V gene. The CDR3 length is 11 residues. CDR3 sequence reads: CASTRGLEAFF. For the CDR3, the DNA is TGTGCCAGCACCAGGGGGCTGGAAGCTTTCTTT.

The chain carries TRBV12-3 or TRBV12-4 and TRBJ1-1, with D unclear. Between the trimmed V and J ends, which lost 4 bases and 7 bases, there was a span of 10 bases. This CDR3 spans 12 amino acids. DNA for the CDR3: TGTGCCAGCAGTTCTACGGCCGGTGAAGCTTTCTTT. Translating gives CASSSTAGEAFF.

V is TRBV19 and J is TRBJ2-7; D is ambiguous. Germline V gene sequence: CDR1 LNHDA, CDR2 SQIVND (reference sequence). V lost 4 bases, J lost 5 bases, and 9 bases lay in between. The CDR3 consists of 12 residues. CDR3 sequence reads: CASSSQSDEQYF. CDR3 in DNA: TGTGCCAGTAGTAGCCAATCAGACGAGCAGTACTTC.

This clonotype was counted a few times. V and J are TRBV20-1 and TRBJ1-2; 9 positions agree with TRBD1. CDR3 length equals 14 residues. The V segment lost 6 bases and the J segment 4 bases; nucleotides outside the gene matches: 9. From germline, CDR1 is DFQATT and CDR2 SNEGSKA (reference sequence). CDR3 bases: TGCAGTGCAGGAACAGGGGGCGCGACCTATGGCTACACCTTC. Encoded protein: CSAGTGGATYGYTF.

The rearrangement links TRBV9 to TRBJ2-1, with TRBD2 matching 8 bases. Trimming cost V 3 bases and J 1 base; bases outside gene matches: 6. The CDR3 extends over 16 amino acids. Germline V CDR1 and CDR2: SGDLS, YYNGEE. CDR3 region: CASSARGGVSYNEQFF. CDR3 bases: TGTGCCAGCAGCGCTCGGGGGGGGGTTTCCTACAATGAGCAGTTCTTC.